A selection of T cell receptor beta chains follows, all from one sample in a study of Graves' ophthalmopathy and Graves' hyperthyroidism. Each CDR3 protein gets one entry after TCRdb re-called the multiplex PCR reads with MiXCR. Here the sample spans fewer than 250,000 distinct CDR3 sequences, roughly 29% being singletons. Sequences were obtained from peripheral blood. These receptors originate from a man between 50 and 59 years old with Graves' ophthalmopathy. Each CDR3 is given with its conserved first and last residue. Each record gives: V gene, D gene, clone size, J gene, CDR3 length, CDR3 protein, CDR3 DNA. The D gene is left open where the match is weak. Some rows mark clone size as missing; the rest say once, few, many or name a class of expanded clone.

V: TRBV28
D: -
size: few
J: TRBJ1-5
length: 14
CDR3: CASSLQGQPQPQHF
DNA: TGTGCCAGCAGTTTGCAGGGACAACCTCAGCCCCAGCATTTT

V: TRBV19
D: -
size: many
J: TRBJ1-1
length: 14
CDR3: CASTGLGENTEAFF
DNA: TGTGCCAGTACTGGATTGGGGGAGAACACTGAAGCTTTCTTT

V: TRBV30
D: -
size: -
J: TRBJ2-7
length: 15
CDR3: CAWSPFNPHSYEQYF
DNA: TGTGCCTGGAGTCCTTTCAACCCCCACAGTTACGAGCAGTACTTC

V: TRBV7-9
D: -
size: many
J: TRBJ2-7
length: 14
CDR3: CASSPGRDSYEQYF
DNA: TGTGCCAGCAGCCCGGGACGGGACTCCTACGAGCAGTACTTC

V: TRBV6-2/TRBV6-3
D: -
size: many
J: TRBJ2-7
length: 13
CDR3: CATSDGGSYEQYF
DNA: TGTGCCACGTCTGATGGGGGCTCCTACGAGCAGTACTTC

V: TRBV27
D: TRBD2
size: many
J: TRBJ2-5
length: 12
CDR3: CARRGIGETQYF
DNA: TGTGCCAGGCGGGGGATTGGAGAGACCCAGTACTTC

V: TRBV12-3/TRBV12-4
D: -
size: many
J: TRBJ2-2
length: 14
CDR3: CASSLAGATGELFF
DNA: TGTGCCAGCAGTTTGGCAGGGGCAACCGGGGAGCTGTTTTTT

V: TRBV10-3
D: -
size: many
J: TRBJ2-6
length: 15
CDR3: CAISESTLKANVLTF
DNA: TGTGCCATCAGTGAGTCGACCTTAAAGGCCAACGTCCTGACTTTC

V: TRBV11-2
D: -
size: many
J: TRBJ1-5
length: 19
CDR3: CASSLDALKGRNSNQPQHF
DNA: TGTGCCAGCAGCTTAGACGCCCTTAAGGGGAGGAATAGCAATCAGCCCCAGCATTTT

V: TRBV6-2/TRBV6-3
D: TRBD1
size: once
J: TRBJ1-1
length: 19
CDR3: CASSYRRTGTGRKDTEAFF
DNA: TGTGCCAGCAGTTACAGGCGGACGGGGACAGGGCGTAAGGACACTGAAGCTTTCTTT

V: TRBV7-2
D: -
size: many
J: TRBJ1-2
length: 14
CDR3: CASSLATTPFGYTF
DNA: TGTGCCAGCAGCTTAGCGACCACCCCGTTCGGCTACACCTTC

V: TRBV6-5
D: -
size: -
J: TRBJ1-5
length: 17
CDR3: CAGSSWTRGLSNQPQHF
DNA: TGTGCCGGCAGTTCTTGGACTCGGGGACTTAGCAATCAGCCCCAGCATTTT

V: TRBV30
D: -
size: -
J: TRBJ2-7
length: 14
CDR3: CASGRGTSPGEQYF
DNA: TGTGCCTCGGGGAGGGGGACCAGCCCCGGGGAGCAGTACTTC

V: TRBV29-1
D: -
size: -
J: TRBJ2-5
length: 18
CDR3: CSVGGARGYTFGSGTQYF
DNA: -

V: TRBV27
D: TRBD1
size: many
J: TRBJ1-1
length: 15
CDR3: CASSSRQGMNTEAFF
DNA: TGTGCCAGCAGTTCCAGACAGGGCATGAACACTGAAGCTTTCTTT

V: TRBV28
D: TRBD2
size: many
J: TRBJ2-2
length: 17
CDR3: CASSFFGTSANTGELFF
DNA: TGTGCCAGCAGTTTTTTTGGGACTAGCGCGAACACCGGGGAGCTGTTTTTT

V: TRBV9
D: TRBD2
size: -
J: TRBJ2-5
length: 16
CDR3: CASSAGLAGARETQYF
DNA: TGTGCCAGCAGCGCTGGACTAGCGGGAGCTCGGGAGACCCAGTACTTC

V: TRBV10-3
D: -
size: -
J: TRBJ2-6
length: 12
CDR3: CAAASGANVLTF
DNA: TGTGCCGCGGCCTCTGGGGCCAACGTCCTGACTTTC

V: TRBV7-2
D: TRBD1
size: many
J: TRBJ1-5
length: 15
CDR3: CASSSQGALNQPQHF
DNA: TGTGCCAGCAGCTCCCAGGGGGCACTCAATCAGCCCCAGCATTTT

V: TRBV28
D: -
size: many
J: TRBJ2-7
length: 17
CDR3: CASSMFGGGVPGYEQYF
DNA: TGTGCCAGCAGCATGTTTGGAGGGGGCGTACCAGGCTACGAGCAGTACTTC

V: TRBV6-2/TRBV6-3
D: TRBD2
size: many
J: TRBJ2-7
length: 15
CDR3: CASTLVAGSPHEQYF
DNA: TGTGCCAGCACCCTCGTAGCGGGGAGTCCCCACGAGCAGTACTTC

V: TRBV11-2
D: TRBD2
size: many
J: TRBJ2-7
length: 17
CDR3: CASSLGPLAGGGHEQYF
DNA: TGTGCCAGCAGCTTAGGTCCACTAGCGGGAGGGGGCCACGAGCAGTACTTC

V: TRBV6-2/TRBV6-3
D: -
size: -
J: TRBJ2-5
length: 14
CDR3: CASSYLQGGETQYF
DNA: TGTGCCAGCAGTTACCTGCAGGGTGGAGAGACCCAGTACTTC

V: TRBV7-9
D: -
size: many
J: TRBJ2-7
length: 12
CDR3: CASSGTSYEQYF
DNA: TGTGCCAGCAGCGGTACTAGTTACGAGCAGTACTTC

V: TRBV7-8
D: -
size: -
J: TRBJ1-5
length: 13
CDR3: CASRPTVLQPQHF
DNA: TGTGCCAGCAGACCGACAGTCCTCCAGCCCCAGCATTTT

V: TRBV10-3
D: TRBD2
size: many
J: TRBJ2-7
length: 17
CDR3: CAISTLAPGLASGEQYF
DNA: TGTGCCATCAGCACCCTCGCCCCGGGACTAGCGTCTGGGGAGCAGTACTTC

V: TRBV6-1
D: -
size: -
J: TRBJ2-7
length: 11
CDR3: CASRRSFEQYF
DNA: TGTGCCAGCAGACGATCTTTCGAGCAGTACTTC

V: TRBV12-3/TRBV12-4
D: -
size: many
J: TRBJ1-2
length: 12
CDR3: CASSFPGGRGTF
DNA: TGTGCCAGCAGTTTTCCGGGGGGCCGAGGGACCTTC

V: TRBV12-3/TRBV12-4
D: -
size: once
J: TRBJ1-1
length: 14
CDR3: CASRPTTVNTEAFF
DNA: TGTGCCAGCAGACCGACGACAGTGAACACTGAAGCTTTCTTT

V: TRBV12-3/TRBV12-4
D: -
size: many
J: TRBJ2-5
length: 14
CDR3: CASSFEGTQETQYF
DNA: TGTGCCAGCAGTTTCGAGGGGACCCAAGAGACCCAGTACTTC

V: TRBV6-2/TRBV6-3
D: TRBD2
size: -
J: TRBJ2-7
length: 14
CDR3: CASRTLAGVYEQYF
DNA: TGTGCCAGCAGGACACTAGCGGGAGTCTACGAGCAGTACTTC

V: TRBV7-2
D: TRBD1
size: many
J: TRBJ2-5
length: 13
CDR3: CASSSGRGPPEYF
DNA: TGTGCCAGCAGCTCGGGCAGGGGGCCGCCCGAGTACTTC

V: TRBV5-1
D: -
size: -
J: TRBJ2-7
length: 13
CDR3: CASSLEFGYEQYF
DNA: TGCGCCAGCAGCTTGGAATTCGGCTACGAGCAGTACTTC

V: TRBV7-2
D: -
size: many
J: TRBJ1-5
length: 15
CDR3: CASSLVWGEGQPQHF
DNA: TGTGCCAGCAGCTTAGTATGGGGGGAGGGCCAGCCCCAGCATTTT

V: TRBV20-1
D: TRBD1
size: many
J: TRBJ2-7
length: 15
CDR3: CSARALGDSSYEQYF
DNA: TGCAGTGCTAGAGCTCTGGGGGACAGCTCCTACGAGCAGTACTTC

V: TRBV12-3/TRBV12-4
D: -
size: many
J: TRBJ1-6
length: 15
CDR3: CASSFRETYNSPLHF
DNA: TGTGCCAGCAGTTTCAGGGAGACCTATAATTCACCCCTCCACTTT

V: TRBV7-3
D: TRBD1
size: -
J: TRBJ1-2
length: 14
CDR3: CASSDRDSSRGYTF
DNA: TGTGCCAGCAGCGACCGGGACAGTTCTCGAGGCTACACCTTC

V: TRBV7-9
D: TRBD1
size: many
J: TRBJ1-3
length: 15
CDR3: CASSPTGGAGNTIYF
DNA: TGTGCCAGCAGCCCTACAGGGGGCGCGGGAAACACCATATATTTT

V: TRBV25-1
D: TRBD2
size: many
J: TRBJ2-2
length: 15
CDR3: CASSVGGLAAGELFF
DNA: TGTGCCAGCAGTGTAGGGGGACTAGCGGCCGGGGAGCTGTTTTTT

V: TRBV7-8
D: -
size: many
J: TRBJ2-7
length: 14
CDR3: CASSRGTAAYEQYF
DNA: TGTGCCAGCAGCCGTGGGACGGCAGCCTACGAGCAGTACTTC

V: TRBV12-3/TRBV12-4
D: -
size: few
J: TRBJ2-5
length: 13
CDR3: CASSTRTKETQYF
DNA: TGTGCCAGCAGTACCCGGACGAAAGAGACCCAGTACTTC

V: TRBV7-3
D: TRBD1
size: many
J: TRBJ2-2
length: 14
CDR3: CASSMDRVAGELFF
DNA: TGTGCCAGCAGTATGGACAGGGTCGCCGGGGAGCTGTTTTTT

V: TRBV28
D: -
size: -
J: TRBJ2-5
length: 13
CDR3: CASSPVPGETQYF
DNA: TGTGCCAGCAGTCCAGTGCCGGGAGAAACCCAGTACTTC

V: TRBV6-2/TRBV6-3
D: TRBD1
size: many
J: TRBJ2-7
length: 14
CDR3: CASRGQGSSYEQYF
DNA: TGTGCCAGCAGAGGACAGGGGAGCTCCTACGAGCAGTACTTC

V: TRBV27
D: TRBD2
size: many
J: TRBJ2-5
length: 17
CDR3: CASSSWGLALSQETQYF
DNA: TGTGCCAGCAGTTCATGGGGACTAGCCCTATCCCAAGAGACCCAGTACTTC

V: TRBV19
D: TRBD1
size: many
J: TRBJ2-5
length: 16
CDR3: CASSIAAGTGKETQYF
DNA: TGTGCCAGTAGTATAGCCGCGGGGACAGGCAAAGAGACCCAGTACTTC

V: TRBV4-3
D: -
size: many
J: TRBJ1-1
length: 16
CDR3: CASSQDLTALNTEAFF
DNA: TGCGCCAGCAGCCAAGATTTAACTGCTTTGAACACTGAAGCTTTCTTT

V: TRBV12-3/TRBV12-4
D: TRBD1
size: many
J: TRBJ2-7
length: 14
CDR3: CASRGTGDSYEQYF
DNA: TGTGCCAGCAGGGGGACAGGGGACTCCTACGAGCAGTACTTC

V: TRBV7-9
D: TRBD2
size: many
J: TRBJ2-7
length: 17
CDR3: CASSLMATVAGGGEQYF
DNA: TGTGCCAGCAGCTTAATGGCGACAGTAGCGGGAGGAGGCGAGCAGTACTTC

V: TRBV28
D: -
size: many
J: TRBJ1-2
length: 16
CDR3: CASSFPLGGGGDGYTF
DNA: TGTGCCAGCAGTTTCCCGTTAGGCGGGGGCGGGGATGGCTACACCTTC

V: TRBV12-3/TRBV12-4
D: -
size: many
J: TRBJ1-1
length: 13
CDR3: CASSLGQTTEAFF
DNA: TGTGCCAGCAGTTTAGGACAGACCACTGAAGCTTTCTTT

V: TRBV25-1
D: -
size: many
J: TRBJ2-2
length: 15
CDR3: CASSESTPNTGELFF
DNA: TGTGCCAGCAGTGAATCCACGCCGAACACCGGGGAGCTGTTTTTT

V: TRBV25-1
D: -
size: many
J: TRBJ1-2
length: 11
CDR3: CASKGYMGYTF
DNA: TGTGCCAGCAAGGGATATATGGGCTACACCTTC

V: TRBV28
D: -
size: many
J: TRBJ1-2
length: 16
CDR3: CASSFGSAADYYGYTF
DNA: TGTGCCAGCAGTTTCGGCTCTGCCGCTGATTACTATGGCTACACCTTC